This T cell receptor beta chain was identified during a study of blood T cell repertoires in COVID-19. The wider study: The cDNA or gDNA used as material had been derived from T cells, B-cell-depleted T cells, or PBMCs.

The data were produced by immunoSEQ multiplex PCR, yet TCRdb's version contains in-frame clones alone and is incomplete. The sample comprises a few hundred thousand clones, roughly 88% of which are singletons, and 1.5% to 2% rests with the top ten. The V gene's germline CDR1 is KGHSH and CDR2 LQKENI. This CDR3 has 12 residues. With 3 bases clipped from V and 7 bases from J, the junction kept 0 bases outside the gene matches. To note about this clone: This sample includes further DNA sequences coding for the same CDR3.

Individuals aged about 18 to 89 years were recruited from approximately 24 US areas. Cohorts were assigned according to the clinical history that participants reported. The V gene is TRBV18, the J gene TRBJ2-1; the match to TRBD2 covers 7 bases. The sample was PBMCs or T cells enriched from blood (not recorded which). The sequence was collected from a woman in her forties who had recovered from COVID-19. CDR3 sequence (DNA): TGTGCCAGCTCACCGGGGGGGAATGAGCAGTTCTTC. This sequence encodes CASSPGGNEQFF.